The clone carrying this TCR beta chain has just one count. The sample comes from a study of blood T cell repertoires in COVID-19. Overall study: Specimens from acute and convalescent COVID-19 originated in the United States, Italy and Spain.

This table comes from immunoSEQ multiplex PCR, and its TCRdb copy is limited to in-frame clones, with some not included. This table has under 55,000 clones, 80% appearing once. Source material: peripheral blood. The sequence was obtained from a man between 65 and 79 years old with acute or convalescent COVID-19.

In nucleotides, the CDR3 is TGTGCTAGTGGCCCTGGGGGGACCGGGGAGCTGTTTTTT. Its protein is CASGPGGTGELFF. The rearrangement uses TRBV12-5 and TRBJ2-2; a possible D gene is TRBD2 (6 bases). Per the germline V gene, CDR1 is LGHNT and CDR2 is FRNRAP. The CDR3 is made up of 13 amino acids. Trimming left V 6 bases short and J 5 bases short, with 10 bases between. The whole variable domain, remainder taken from reference TRBV12-5 and TRBJ2-2, is DARVTQTPRHKVTEMGQEVTMRCQPILGHNTVFWYRQTMMQGLELLAYFRNRAPLDDSGMPKDRFSAEMPDATLATLKIQPSEPRDSAVYFCASGPGGTGELFFGEGSRLTVL.